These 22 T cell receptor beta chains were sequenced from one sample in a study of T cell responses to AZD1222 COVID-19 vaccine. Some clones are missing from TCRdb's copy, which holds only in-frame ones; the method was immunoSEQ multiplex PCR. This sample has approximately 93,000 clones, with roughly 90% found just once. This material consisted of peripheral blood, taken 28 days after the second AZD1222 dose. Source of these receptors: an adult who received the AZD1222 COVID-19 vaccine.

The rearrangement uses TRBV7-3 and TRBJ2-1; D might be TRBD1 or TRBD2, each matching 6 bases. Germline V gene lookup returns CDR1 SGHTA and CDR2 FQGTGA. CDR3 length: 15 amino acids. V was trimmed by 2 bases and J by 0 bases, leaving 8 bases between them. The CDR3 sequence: CASSLGGPSYNEQFF. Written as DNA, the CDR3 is TGTGCCAGCAGCTTAGGGGGGCCCTCCTACAATGAGCAGTTCTTC.

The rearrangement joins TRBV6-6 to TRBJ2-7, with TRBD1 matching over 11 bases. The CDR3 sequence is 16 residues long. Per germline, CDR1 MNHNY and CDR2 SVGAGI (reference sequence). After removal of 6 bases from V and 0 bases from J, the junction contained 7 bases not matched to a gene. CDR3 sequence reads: CASSSLGTGGSYEQYF. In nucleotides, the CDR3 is TGTGCCAGCAGCTCCCTAGGGACAGGGGGCTCCTACGAGCAGTACTTC.

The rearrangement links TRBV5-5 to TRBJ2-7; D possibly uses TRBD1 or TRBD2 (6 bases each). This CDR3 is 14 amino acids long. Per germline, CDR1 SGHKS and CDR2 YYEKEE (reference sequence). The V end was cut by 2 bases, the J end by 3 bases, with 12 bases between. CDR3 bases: TGTGCCAGCAGCTTTATCGGGGGCCGCTACGAGCAGTACTTC. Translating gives CASSFIGGRYEQYF.

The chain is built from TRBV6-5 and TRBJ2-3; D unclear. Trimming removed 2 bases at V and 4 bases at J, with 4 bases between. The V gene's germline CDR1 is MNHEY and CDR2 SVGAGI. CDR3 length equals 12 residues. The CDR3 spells CASSYEADTQYF. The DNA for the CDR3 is TGTGCCAGCAGTTACGAGGCAGATACGCAGTATTTT.

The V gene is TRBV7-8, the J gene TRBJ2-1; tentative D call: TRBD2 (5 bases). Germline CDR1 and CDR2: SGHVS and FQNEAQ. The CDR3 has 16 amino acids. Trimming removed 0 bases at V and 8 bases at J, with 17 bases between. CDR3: CASSLAAQRWAHEQFF. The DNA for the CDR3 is TGTGCCAGCAGCTTAGCGGCCCAGCGGTGGGCCCATGAGCAGTTCTTC. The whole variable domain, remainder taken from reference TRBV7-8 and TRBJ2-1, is GAGVSQSPRYKVAKRGQDVALRCDPISGHVSLFWYQQALGQGPEFLTYFQNEAQLDKSGLPSDRFFAERPEGSVSTLKIQRTQQEDSAVYLCASSLAAQRWAHEQFFGPGTRLTVL.

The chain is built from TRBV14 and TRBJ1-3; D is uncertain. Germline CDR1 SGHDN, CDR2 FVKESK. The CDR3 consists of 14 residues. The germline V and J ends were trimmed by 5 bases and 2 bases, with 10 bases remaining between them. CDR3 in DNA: TGTGCCAGCAGCGATACATATGCTGGAAACACCATATATTTT. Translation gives CASSDTYAGNTIYF.

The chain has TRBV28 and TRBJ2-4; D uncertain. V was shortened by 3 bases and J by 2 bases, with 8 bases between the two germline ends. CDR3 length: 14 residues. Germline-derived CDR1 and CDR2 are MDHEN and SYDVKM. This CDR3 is CASSFWHSKNIQYF. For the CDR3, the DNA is TGTGCCAGCAGTTTTTGGCACTCCAAAAACATTCAGTACTTC.

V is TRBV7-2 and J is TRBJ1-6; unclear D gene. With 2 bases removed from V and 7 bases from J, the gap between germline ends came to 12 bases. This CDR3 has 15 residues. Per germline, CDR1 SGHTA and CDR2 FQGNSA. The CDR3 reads CASSLQVDRNSPLHF. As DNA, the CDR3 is TGTGCCAGCAGCTTACAGGTTGATAGGAATTCACCCCTCCACTTT.

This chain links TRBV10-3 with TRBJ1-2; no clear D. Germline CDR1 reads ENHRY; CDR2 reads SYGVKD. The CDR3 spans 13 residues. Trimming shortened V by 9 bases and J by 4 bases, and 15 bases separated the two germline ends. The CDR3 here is CAIWYQAGYGYTF. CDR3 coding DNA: TGTGCCATATGGTACCAAGCTGGCTATGGCTACACCTTC.

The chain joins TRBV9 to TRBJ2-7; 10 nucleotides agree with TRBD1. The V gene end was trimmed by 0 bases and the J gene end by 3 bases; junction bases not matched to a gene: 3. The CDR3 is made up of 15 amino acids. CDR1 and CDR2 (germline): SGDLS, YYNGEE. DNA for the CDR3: TGTGCCAGCAGCGTAGGACAGGGGGCTTTCTACGAGCAGTACTTC. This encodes CASSVGQGAFYEQYF.

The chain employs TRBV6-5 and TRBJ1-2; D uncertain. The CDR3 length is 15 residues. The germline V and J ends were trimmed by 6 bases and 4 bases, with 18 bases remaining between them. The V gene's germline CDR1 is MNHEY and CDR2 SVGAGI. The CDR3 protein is CASSLAGGLLYGYTF. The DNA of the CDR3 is TGTGCCAGCAGCCTCGCGGGCGGGTTACTCTATGGCTACACCTTC.

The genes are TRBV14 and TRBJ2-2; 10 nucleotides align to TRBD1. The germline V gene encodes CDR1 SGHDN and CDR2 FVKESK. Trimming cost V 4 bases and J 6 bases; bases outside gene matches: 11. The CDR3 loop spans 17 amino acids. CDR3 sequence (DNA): TGTGCCAGCAGCCCCACGCCGGGACAGGGGTTAGCCGGGGAGCTGTTTTTT. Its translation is CASSPTPGQGLAGELFF.

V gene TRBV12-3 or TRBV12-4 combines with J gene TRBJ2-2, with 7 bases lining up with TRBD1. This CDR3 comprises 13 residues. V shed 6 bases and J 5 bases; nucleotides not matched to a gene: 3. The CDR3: CASRSTGTGELFF. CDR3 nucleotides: TGTGCCAGCAGATCGACAGGGACCGGGGAGCTGTTTTTT.

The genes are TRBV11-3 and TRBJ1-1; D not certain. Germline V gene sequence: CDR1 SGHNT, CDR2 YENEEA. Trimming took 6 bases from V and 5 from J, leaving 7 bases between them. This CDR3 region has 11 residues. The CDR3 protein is CASSRETEAFF. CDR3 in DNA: TGTGCCAGCAGTCGGGAAACTGAAGCTTTCTTT.

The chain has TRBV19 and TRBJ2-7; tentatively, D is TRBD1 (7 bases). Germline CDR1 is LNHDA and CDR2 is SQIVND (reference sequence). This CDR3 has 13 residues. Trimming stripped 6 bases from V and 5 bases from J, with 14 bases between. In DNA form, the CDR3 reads TGTGCCAGTAGCCAGGGGGGTGGCGACGAGCAGTACTTC. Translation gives CASSQGGGDEQYF.

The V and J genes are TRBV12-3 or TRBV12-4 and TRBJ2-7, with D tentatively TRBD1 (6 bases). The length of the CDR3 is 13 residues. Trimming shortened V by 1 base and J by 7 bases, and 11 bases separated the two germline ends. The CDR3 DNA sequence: TGTGCCAGCAGTTTAGAAGGGGGTTGGGAGCAGTACTTC. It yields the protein CASSLEGGWEQYF.

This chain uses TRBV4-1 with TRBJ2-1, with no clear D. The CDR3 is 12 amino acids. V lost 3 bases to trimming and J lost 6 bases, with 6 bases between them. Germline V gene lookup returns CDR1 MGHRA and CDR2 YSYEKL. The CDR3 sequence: CASSQSLNEQFF. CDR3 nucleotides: TGCGCCAGCAGCCAGTCCCTCAATGAGCAGTTCTTC.

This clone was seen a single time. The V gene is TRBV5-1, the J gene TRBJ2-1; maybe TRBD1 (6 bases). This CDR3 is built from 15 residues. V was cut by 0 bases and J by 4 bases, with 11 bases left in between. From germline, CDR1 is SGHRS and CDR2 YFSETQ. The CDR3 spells CASSLAGDRYNEQFF. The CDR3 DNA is TGCGCCAGCAGCTTGGCGGGCGACAGGTACAATGAGCAGTTCTTC.

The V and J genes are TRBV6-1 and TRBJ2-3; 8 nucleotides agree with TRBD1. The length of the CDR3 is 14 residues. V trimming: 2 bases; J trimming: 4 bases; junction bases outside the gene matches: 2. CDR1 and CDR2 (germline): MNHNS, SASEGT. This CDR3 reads CASSERQGPDTQYF. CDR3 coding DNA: TGTGCCAGCAGTGAAAGACAGGGGCCAGATACGCAGTATTTT.

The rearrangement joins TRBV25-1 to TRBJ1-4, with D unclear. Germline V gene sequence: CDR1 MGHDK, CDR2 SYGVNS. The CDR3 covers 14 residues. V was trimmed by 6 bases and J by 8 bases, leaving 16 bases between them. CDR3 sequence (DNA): TGTGCCAGCAGCGCAATAGATTCGGGGGAAAAACTGTTTTTT. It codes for CASSAIDSGEKLFF.

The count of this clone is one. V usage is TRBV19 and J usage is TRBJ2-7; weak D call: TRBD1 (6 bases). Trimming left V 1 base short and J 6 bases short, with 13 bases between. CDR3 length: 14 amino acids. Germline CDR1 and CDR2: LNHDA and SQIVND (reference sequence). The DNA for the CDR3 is TGTGCCAGTAGTATAGGTGGCCAGGGGCGCGAGCAGTACTTC. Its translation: CASSIGGQGREQYF.

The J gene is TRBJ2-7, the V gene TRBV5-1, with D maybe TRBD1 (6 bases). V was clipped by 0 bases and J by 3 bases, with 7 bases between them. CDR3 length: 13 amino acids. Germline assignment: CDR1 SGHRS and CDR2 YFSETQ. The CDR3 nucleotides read TGCGCCAGCAGCTTGGTAGGGGGCTACGAGCAGTACTTC. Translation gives CASSLVGGYEQYF.